This T cell receptor beta chain was retrieved from a study of Graves' ophthalmopathy and Graves' hyperthyroidism. Hyperthyroidism patients, aged 18 to 65, were newly diagnosed, under 2 months' duration. Transcripts of RNA were the source for amplifying TCR beta CDR3 regions. A first-round RT-PCR used HTBI primers, followed by a second-round multiplex PCR. In TCRdb, the multiplex PCR reads were re-called with MiXCR into one record per CDR3 protein. This table has 680,000 or so distinct CDR3 sequences, about a fifth appearing once. Sequencing was carried out using peripheral blood. The source of this sequence is a woman between 18 and 29 years old with stable Graves' hyperthyroidism. Some clones in this sample may be carry-over from other donors' samples.

The CDR3 coding sequence is TGTGCCAGCAGCCAACGTGGCAGAAGCTACGAGCAGTACTTC. This codes for CASSQRGRSYEQYF. The gene calls are TRBV7-2 and TRBJ2-7; D is unresolved. This CDR3 has 14 amino acids. V was shortened by 5 bases and J by 3 bases, with 14 bases between the two germline ends. Germline-derived CDR1 and CDR2 are SGHTA and FQGNSA. Variable domain in full (rest from reference TRBV7-2 and TRBJ2-7): GAGVSQSPSNKVTEKGKDVELRCDPISGHTALYWYRQSLGQGLEFLIYFQGNSAPDKSGLPSDRFSAERTGGSVSTLTIQRTQQEDSAVYLCASSQRGRSYEQYFGPGTRLTVT.